One sample yielded the 30 T cell receptor beta chains listed below, sequenced in a study of T cell clonality in common variable immunodeficiency. Study-level findings and limits: Fewer deletions and N-nucleotide insertions were reportedly seen in common variable immunodeficiency TCR beta sequences.

No antigens are known for them. Sequencing was performed with immunoSEQ multiplex PCR; in TCRdb, only in-frame clones are kept and a portion is missing. The repertoire yields just over 25,000 clones, none seen only once; the top ten contain 24%. Sequencing was carried out using peripheral blood mononuclear cells. These TCRs come from a human donor with common variable immunodeficiency.

This clone was seen at least ten times. The CDR3 end is not reached by the read, which stops 3 residues before it; the germline J gene fills it in. The chain carries TRBV20-1 and TRBJ2-5; no firm D call. CDR3 length: 12 amino acids. Germline V gene sequence: CDR1 DFQATT, CDR2 SNEGSKA (reference sequence). V was cut by 0 bases and J by 7 bases, with 9 bases left in between. The covered CDR3 bases are TGCAGTGCTAGAGATCTTGGCGGGACC. This codes for CSARDLGGT. The full-length CDR3 reads as CSARDLGGTQYF.

On this clone itself: Read sequence stops 3 residues before the CDR3 end, and the germline J gene provides the missing end. This chain uses TRBV7-9 with TRBJ1-6; no reliable D call. The germline V gene encodes CDR1 SEHNR and CDR2 FQNEAQ (reference sequence). V was cut by 3 bases and J by 10 bases, with 13 bases left in between. The CDR3 totals 14 residues. CDR3 amino acids: CASSLDGPKSPLHF. Partial CDR3 DNA: TGTGCCAGCAGCTTGGATGGGCCGAAGTCACCC.

This clone was recorded at least ten times. The read stops 3 residues short of the end of the CDR3; the missing end is completed from the germline J gene. The rearrangement links TRBV13 to TRBJ2-7; D is uncertain. Germline CDR1 and CDR2: PRHDT and FYEKMQ (reference sequence). The CDR3 loop spans 14 amino acids. The V end lost 4 bases, the J end lost 5 bases, and 15 bases lay between the germline ends. The part of the CDR3 DNA that was read is TGTGCCAGCAGCTCCGGGTACAAATATGACGAG. Translation: CASSSGYKYDE. The full CDR3 reads CASSSGYKYDEQYF.

This clone was counted at least ten times. The missing CDR3 end, 3 residues past where the read stops, is filled in from the germline J gene. This chain uses TRBV7-7 with TRBJ2-1; TRBD2 agrees at 7 bases. Germline V gives CDR1 SSHAT, CDR2 FNYEAQ (reference sequence). J lost 0 bases, V lost 5 bases, and 4 bases had no gene match. The CDR3 has 15 residues. CDR3 loop: CASSALAASYNEQFF. The covered CDR3 bases are TGTGCCAGCAGCGCGCTAGCGGCCTCCTACAATGAG.

This clone was observed a handful of times. The read is 3 residues too short to cover the CDR3 end, so that end is filled in from the germline J gene. This chain uses TRBV2 with TRBJ2-7, with 10 bases lining up with TRBD2. Germline loops: CDR1 SNHLY, CDR2 FYNNEI. The CDR3 spans 14 residues. J gave up 4 bases and V 5 bases, and 5 bases lay outside the gene matches. CDR3 sequence: CASSTAGGPYEQYF. CDR3 DNA (partial): TGTGCCAGCAGTACAGCGGGAGGGCCGTACGAG.

This clone was picked up many times. The observed sequence ends 3 residues before the CDR3 terminus, with the missing tail filled in from the germline J gene. V gene TRBV7-2 combines with J gene TRBJ2-1; 8 nucleotides line up with TRBD1. Germline-derived CDR1 and CDR2 are SGHTA and FQGNSA. J lost 7 bases, V lost 5 bases, and 7 bases had no gene match. This CDR3 has 14 amino acids. CDR3 bases read: TGTGCCAGCAGCCCCTCCAGGGGGCGGAATGAG. Amino acids: CASSPSRGRNE. The CDR3 in its entirety is CASSPSRGRNEQFF.

In this sample, this clone turned up a few times. The CDR3 end falls 3 residues outside the read, so it is completed with the germline J gene. The genes are TRBV7-8 and TRBJ2-4; D is unresolved. Germline-derived CDR1 and CDR2 are SGHVS and FQNEAQ. This CDR3 is built from 17 residues. The ends were cut back, 5 bases at V and 0 bases at J, with 17 bases in the middle. CDR3 DNA, as far as it was read: TGTGCCAGCAGCCCCGACTTTGCCAATCTAGCCAAAAACATT. Encoded protein: CASSPDFANLAKNI. The entire CDR3 sequence reads CASSPDFANLAKNIQYF.

This clone was counted at least ten times. The read comes to an end 3 residues before the CDR3 does, leaving the germline J gene to fill in the end. V gene TRBV10-3 combines with J gene TRBJ2-7, with D tentatively TRBD1 (6 bases). Trimming stripped 7 bases from V and 0 bases from J, with 7 bases between. The CDR3 has 12 amino acids. Germline assignment: CDR1 ENHRY and CDR2 SYGVKD. The CDR3 loop reads CAIKGDSYEQYF. CDR3 DNA (partial): TGTGCCATCAAGGGGGACTCCTACGAG.

Comments on this clone: The read terminates 3 residues before the CDR3 end, so the remaining end is supplied by the germline J gene. The chain has TRBV11-2 and TRBJ1-1; D might be TRBD1 (5 bases). Germline lookup yields CDR1 SGHAT and CDR2 FQNNGV. The ends were cut back, 5 bases at V and 1 base at J, with 11 bases in the middle. The CDR3 runs 14 residues. Incomplete CDR3 DNA: TGTGCCAGCAGCCTTGGACAACAGAACACTGAA. Translation: CASSLGQQNTE. The entire CDR3 sequence reads CASSLGQQNTEAFF.

This clone was recorded many times. The CDR3 loop reads CSANPGTSGRARDTQYF. The sequenced CDR3 bases are TGCAGTGCCAACCCCGGGACTAGCGGGAGGGCAAGAGATACG. This chain connects TRBV20-1 to TRBJ2-3; TRBD2 aligns across 16 bases. The CDR3 end falls 3 residues outside the read, so it is completed with the germline J gene. Losses at the gene ends were 6 bases for V and 5 bases for J; bases not matched to a gene: 11. The germline V gene encodes CDR1 DFQATT and CDR2 SNEGSKA (reference sequence). The CDR3 contains 17 residues.

Note on this clone: The junction departs from the called germline gene at one end, perhaps through a read error. The observed sequence ends 3 residues before the CDR3 terminus, with the missing tail filled in from the germline J gene. This chain uses TRBV7-9 with TRBJ2-2; 7 bases are a match to TRBD1. Germline CDR1 is SEHNR and CDR2 is FQNEAQ (reference sequence). The CDR3 contains 13 residues. CDR3 in amino acids: CSSSLTGAGELFF. Incomplete CDR3 DNA: TGTTCCAGCAGCCTCACAGGGGCCGGGGAG.

This clone was picked up many times. Read data end 3 residues before the CDR3 end; the end is taken from the germline J gene. This chain joins TRBV20-1 and TRBJ2-1, with a weak D call TRBD2 (5 bases). V dropped 7 bases and J dropped 4 bases, with 14 bases sitting between them. The CDR3 runs 13 residues. The germline V gene encodes CDR1 DFQATT and CDR2 SNEGSKA (reference sequence). This CDR3 reads CSVELDSYNEQFF. CDR3 DNA, as far as it was read: TGCAGTGTCGAACTGGACTCATACAATGAG.

With respect to this clone: The sequence runs out 3 residues before the end of the CDR3; the remainder is reconstructed from the germline J gene. The rearrangement uses TRBV18 and TRBJ2-5; D is perhaps TRBD1 (5 bases). CDR1 and CDR2 (germline): KGHSH, LQKENI. Trimming shortened V by 1 base and J by 1 base, and 13 bases separated the two germline ends. This CDR3 contains 16 residues. The DNA read from the CDR3 is TGTGCCAGCTCACCACTCCTGGGCAGGGCCCAAGAGACC. It translates to CASSPLLGRAQET. The complete CDR3 sequence is CASSPLLGRAQETQYF.

The sample holds many counts of this clone. The read terminates 3 residues ahead of where the CDR3 ends, so the germline J gene completes it. This sequence joins TRBV7-6 and TRBJ2-3; TRBD2 aligns across 10 bases. V was clipped by 3 bases and J by 2 bases; unmatched bases: 2. This CDR3 has 15 amino acids. Germline loops: CDR1 SGHVS, CDR2 FNYEAQ. CDR3 DNA (partial): TGTGCCAGCAGCTTCCTAGCGGGGGACACAGATACG. It encodes CASSFLAGDTDT. The CDR3 as a whole reads CASSFLAGDTDTQYF.

This clone was observed a handful of times. CDR3 amino acids: CASRTDSKSPLHF. The CDR3 bases that were read are TGTGCCAGCAGGACGGACAGTAAGTCACCC. The chain employs TRBV2 and TRBJ1-6; maybe TRBD1 (6 bases). The CDR3 goes on 3 residues after the read ends, and that part is filled in from the germline J gene. CDR1 is SNHLY and CDR2 is FYNNEI in the germline V gene. Trimming removed 6 bases at V and 10 bases at J, with 13 bases between. The CDR3 has 13 residues.

The sample holds many counts of this clone. The CDR3 end falls 3 residues outside the read, so it is completed with the germline J gene. The chain links TRBV2 to TRBJ2-7, with 10 bases that match TRBD2. The germline V gene encodes CDR1 SNHLY and CDR2 FYNNEI. This CDR3 spans 12 amino acids. V lost 6 bases and J lost 6; bases outside the gene matches: 2. The CDR3 DNA, read in part, is TGTGCCAGCAGGGGACTAGCGACCGAG. This sequence encodes CASRGLATE. The full CDR3 reads CASRGLATEQYF.

This clone was recorded many times. Sequencing ends 3 residues short of the CDR3 end; the germline J gene provides the rest. The chain is built from TRBV6-1 and TRBJ1-5; unclear D gene. From germline, CDR1 is MNHNS and CDR2 SASEGT. The CDR3 is made up of 15 amino acids. The ends were cut back, 2 bases at V and 4 bases at J, with 12 bases in the middle. The covered CDR3 bases are TGTGCCAGCAGTGAATGGCAGAATATGAATCAGCCC. This translates into CASSEWQNMNQP. The entire CDR3 protein is CASSEWQNMNQPQHF.

This clone came up many times. Read data end 3 residues before the CDR3 end; the end is taken from the germline J gene. The gene calls are TRBV5-1 and TRBJ2-7; possibly TRBD1 for D (5 bases). The germline V gene has CDR1 SGHRS and CDR2 YFSETQ. V was pared by 3 bases and J by 3 bases, with 19 bases between. The CDR3 loop spans 16 amino acids. Partial CDR3 DNA: TGCGCCAGCAGCTCCCGCTTAGGGGCCTACGACTACGAG. It yields the protein CASSSRLGAYDYE. The whole CDR3 sequence reads CASSSRLGAYDYEQYF.

This clone was counted many times. CDR3 sequence: CASSSRARMNTEAFF. CDR3 DNA (partial): TGTGCCAGCAGCTCCAGGGCGCGGATGAACACTGAA. The V and J genes are TRBV7-9 and TRBJ1-1; a possible D gene is TRBD1 (5 bases). The read stops 3 residues short of the end of the CDR3; the missing end is completed from the germline J gene. This CDR3 has 15 residues. Germline CDR1 SEHNR, CDR2 FQNEAQ (reference sequence). Trimming shortened V by 4 bases and J by 0 bases, and 12 bases separated the two germline ends.

This clone has ten or more counts. The sequenced fragment ends 3 residues before the CDR3 boundary, so the rest is inferred from the germline J gene. This chain uses TRBV20-1 with TRBJ1-3, with unresolved D. V shed 2 bases and J shed 4 bases, with 6 bases lying between them. The CDR3 loop spans 12 amino acids. Per germline, CDR1 DFQATT and CDR2 SNEGSKA (reference sequence). The covered CDR3 bases are TGCAGTGCTAGAATGGCCGGAAACACC. It is translated as CSARMAGNT. The full CDR3 protein is CSARMAGNTIYF.

In its sample, this clone was seen a few times. The covered CDR3 bases are TGTGCCATCAGTGAGTTAGATTACGAG. It encodes CAISELDYE. From start to end, the CDR3 is CAISELDYEQYF. This chain joins TRBV10-3 and TRBJ2-7; the D is unclear. With the read ending 3 residues before the CDR3 end, the germline J gene is used to fill in that end. CDR1 and CDR2 (germline): ENHRY, SYGVKD. The V end lost 1 base, the J end lost 4 bases, and 5 bases lay between the germline ends. This CDR3 is built from 12 residues.

This clone was recorded many times. The read ends 3 residues before the CDR3 terminus; that terminus is restored from the germline J gene. The V gene is TRBV20-1, the J gene TRBJ1-1; no clear D gene. V was trimmed by 4 bases and J by 1 base, leaving 7 bases between them. CDR3 size: 12 residues. In germline, CDR1 is DFQATT, CDR2 SNEGSKA (reference sequence). Here the CDR3 reads CSATRQNTEAFF. The covered CDR3 bases are TGCAGTGCTACGAGACAGAACACTGAA.

This clone was counted at least ten times. The CDR3 extends 3 residues past the end of the read, so its final part is completed from the germline J gene. The chain is built from TRBV5-6 and TRBJ2-3; D call uncertain. In germline, CDR1 is SGHDT, CDR2 YYEEEE. V was clipped by 0 bases and J by 2 bases, with 10 bases between them. CDR3 length equals 15 residues. The DNA read from the CDR3 is TGTGCCAGCAGCTTGGGAGGCAGGCTCACAGATACG. The encoded protein is CASSLGGRLTDT. The full CDR3 sequence reads CASSLGGRLTDTQYF.

This clone showed up just a few times. The CDR3 end lies 3 residues beyond the end of the read and is filled in from the germline J gene. The chain combines TRBV7-8 with TRBJ1-2, with D unclear. Germline CDR1 SGHVS, CDR2 FQNEAQ. This CDR3 contains 13 residues. The CDR3 reads CASSLGLGGGYTF. The part of the CDR3 DNA that was read is TGTGCCAGCAGCTTAGGCCTGGGCGGGGGC.

At least ten counts were recorded for this clone. The read finishes 3 residues shy of the CDR3 end, and the germline J gene is used to complete it. This chain connects TRBV5-1 to TRBJ2-7, with TRBD1 matching over 8 bases. Per the germline V gene, CDR1 is SGHRS and CDR2 is YFSETQ. The CDR3 loop spans 16 amino acids. The junction had 12 bases not matched to a gene; V was cut back by 1 base and J by 6 bases. The sequenced CDR3 bases are TGCGCCAGCAGCTTGAGGCAGGGGGCGAACGGGGGCGAG. Protein sequence: CASSLRQGANGGE. The entire CDR3 protein is CASSLRQGANGGEQYF.

The sample holds many counts of this clone. The observed sequence ends 3 residues before the CDR3 terminus, with the missing tail filled in from the germline J gene. This chain joins TRBV7-2 and TRBJ2-2; the D gene is possibly TRBD1 (7 bases). Germline CDR1 and CDR2: SGHTA and FQGNSA. Trimming took 11 bases from V and 2 from J, leaving 12 bases between them. CDR3 length: 13 residues. The CDR3 sequence: CAGGGGNTGELFF. The part of the CDR3 DNA that was read is TGTGCCGGAGGGGGCGGAAACACCGGGGAG.

This clone turned up a few times. The CDR3 goes on 3 residues after the read ends, and that part is filled in from the germline J gene. The chain carries TRBV6-1 and TRBJ2-1; perhaps TRBD1 as D (6 bases). CDR1 is MNHNS, CDR2 SASEGT, per germline. The germline V and J ends were trimmed by 4 bases and 9 bases, with 7 bases remaining between them. This CDR3 is 11 amino acids long. The CDR3 bases that were read are TGTGCCAGCAGTGGGGGGCTTGAG. Protein: CASSGGLE. The full CDR3 protein reads CASSGGLEQFF.

This clone came up a few times. The observed sequence ends 3 residues before the CDR3 terminus, with the missing tail filled in from the germline J gene. The V call is TRBV11-1, the J call TRBJ2-1; 10 bases are a match to TRBD1. Germline trimming cut 5 bases from V and 7 bases from J; bases unmatched to any gene: 8. CDR3 length: 15 amino acids. Germline values: CDR1 SGHAT, CDR2 FQDESV (reference sequence). The CDR3 loop reads CASSPSGTGVNEQFF. Partial CDR3 DNA: TGTGCCAGCAGCCCGTCCGGGACAGGGGTAAATGAG.

The sample holds a few counts of this clone. The CDR3 extends 3 residues past the end of the read, so its final part is completed from the germline J gene. The chain joins TRBV5-1 to TRBJ2-3, with D perhaps TRBD2 (6 bases). The CDR3 is made up of 16 amino acids. Between the trimmed V and J ends, which lost 0 bases and 0 bases, there was a span of 11 bases. Germline assignment: CDR1 SGHRS and CDR2 YFSETQ. The covered CDR3 bases are TGCGCCAGCAGCTTGGAAGGACTAAGTAGCACAGATACG. This gives the protein CASSLEGLSSTDT. The whole CDR3 sequence reads CASSLEGLSSTDTQYF. The whole variable domain, filled in from reference TRBV5-1 and TRBJ2-3, reads KAGVTQTPRYLIKTRGQQVTLSCSPISGHRSVSWYQQTPGQGLQFLFEYFSETQRNKGNFPGRFSGRQFSNSRSEMNVSTLELGDSALYLCASSLEGLSSTDTQYFGPGTRLTVL.

This clone was counted only a few times. The DNA ends 3 residues before the CDR3 does, and the rest of the CDR3 is filled in from the germline J gene. This chain uses TRBV7-2 with TRBJ2-7; 7 positions match TRBD1. Germline loops: CDR1 SGHTA, CDR2 FQGNSA. Unmatched junction bases numbered 6, after V lost 2 bases and J lost 2 bases. CDR3 size: 15 residues. The CDR3 loop reads CASSLSRDRPYEQYF. The CDR3 DNA, read in part, is TGTGCCAGCAGCTTATCCCGGGACAGACCCTACGAG. The complete variable domain, with remaining parts taken from reference TRBV7-2 and TRBJ2-7, reads GAGVSQSPSNKVTEKGKDVELRCDPISGHTALYWYRQSLGQGLEFLIYFQGNSAPDKSGLPSDRFSAERTGGSVSTLTIQRTQQEDSAVYLCASSLSRDRPYEQYFGPGTRLTVT.